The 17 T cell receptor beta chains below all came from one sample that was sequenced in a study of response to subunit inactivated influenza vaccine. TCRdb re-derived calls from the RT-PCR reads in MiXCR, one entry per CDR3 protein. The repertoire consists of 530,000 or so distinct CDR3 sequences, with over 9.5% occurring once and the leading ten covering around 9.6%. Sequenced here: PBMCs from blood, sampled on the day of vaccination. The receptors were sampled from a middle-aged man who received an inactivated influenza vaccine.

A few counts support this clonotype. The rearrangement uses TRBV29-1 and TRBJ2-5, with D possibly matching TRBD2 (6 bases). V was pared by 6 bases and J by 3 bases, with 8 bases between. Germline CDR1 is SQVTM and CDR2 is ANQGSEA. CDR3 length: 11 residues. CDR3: CSVRTKETQYF. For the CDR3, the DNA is TGCAGCGTGCGGACTAAAGAGACCCAGTACTTC.

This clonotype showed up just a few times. In DNA form, the CDR3 reads TGCAGTGCTAGAGTGATTGTAGGGAGCTACCGCACAGATACGCAGTATTTT. Its translation: CSARVIVGSYRTDTQYF. The rearrangement links TRBV20-1 to TRBJ2-3; D is possibly TRBD2 (5 bases). The V end was cut by 1 base, the J end by 1 base, with 18 bases between. The V gene's germline CDR1 is DFQATT and CDR2 SNEGSKA (reference sequence). The CDR3 spans 17 residues.

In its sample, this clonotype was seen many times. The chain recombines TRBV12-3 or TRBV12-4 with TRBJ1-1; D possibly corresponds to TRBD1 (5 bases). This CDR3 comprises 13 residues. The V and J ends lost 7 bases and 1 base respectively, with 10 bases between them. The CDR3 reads CASKGLRNTEAFF. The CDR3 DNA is TGTGCCAGCAAGGGGCTGAGGAACACTGAAGCTTTCTTT.

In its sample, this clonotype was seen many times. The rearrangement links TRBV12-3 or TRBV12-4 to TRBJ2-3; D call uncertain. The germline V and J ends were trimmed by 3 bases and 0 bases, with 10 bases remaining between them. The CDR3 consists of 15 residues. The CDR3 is CASSLRSGSTDTQYF. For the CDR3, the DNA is TGTGCCAGCAGTTTGCGATCCGGTAGCACAGATACGCAGTATTTT.

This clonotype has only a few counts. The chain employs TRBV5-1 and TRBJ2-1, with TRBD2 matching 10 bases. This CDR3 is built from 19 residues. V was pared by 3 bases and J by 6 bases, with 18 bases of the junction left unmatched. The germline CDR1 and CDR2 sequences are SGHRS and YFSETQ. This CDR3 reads CASSSTRKQAGGWGNEQFF. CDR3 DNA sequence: TGCGCCAGCAGCTCGACGCGAAAACAAGCGGGGGGGTGGGGCAATGAGCAGTTCTTC.

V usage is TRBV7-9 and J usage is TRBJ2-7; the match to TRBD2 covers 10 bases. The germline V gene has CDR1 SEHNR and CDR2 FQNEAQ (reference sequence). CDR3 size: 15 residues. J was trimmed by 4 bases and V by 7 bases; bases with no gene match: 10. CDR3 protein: CASTPVPSGRYEQYF. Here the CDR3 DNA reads TGTGCCAGCACCCCCGTTCCTAGCGGGAGATACGAGCAGTACTTC.

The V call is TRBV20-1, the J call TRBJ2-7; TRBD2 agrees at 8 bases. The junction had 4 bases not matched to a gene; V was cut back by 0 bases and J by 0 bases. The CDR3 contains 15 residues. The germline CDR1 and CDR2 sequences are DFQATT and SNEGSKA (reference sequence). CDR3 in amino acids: CSARDFSGSSYEQYF. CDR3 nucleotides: TGCAGTGCTAGAGATTTCAGCGGGAGCTCCTACGAGCAGTACTTC.

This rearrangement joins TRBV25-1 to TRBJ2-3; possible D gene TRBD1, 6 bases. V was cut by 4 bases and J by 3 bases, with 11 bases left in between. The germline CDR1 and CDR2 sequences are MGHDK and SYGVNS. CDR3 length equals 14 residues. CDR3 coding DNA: TGTGCCAGCAGTGGACAGGTTCGGACAGATACGCAGTATTTT. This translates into CASSGQVRTDTQYF.

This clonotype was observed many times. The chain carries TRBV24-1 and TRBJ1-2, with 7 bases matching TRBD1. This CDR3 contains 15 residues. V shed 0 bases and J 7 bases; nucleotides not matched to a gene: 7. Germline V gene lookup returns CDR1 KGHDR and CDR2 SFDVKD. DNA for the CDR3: TGTGCCACCAGTGATTTGAGGACAGGACCTGGTGGCTACACCTTC. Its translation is CATSDLRTGPGGYTF.

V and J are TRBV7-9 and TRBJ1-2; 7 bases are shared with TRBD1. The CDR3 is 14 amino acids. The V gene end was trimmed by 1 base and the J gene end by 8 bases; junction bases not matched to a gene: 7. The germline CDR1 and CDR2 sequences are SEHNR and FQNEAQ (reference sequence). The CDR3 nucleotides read TGTGCCAGCAGCTTAGTCAGAGGACAGGACGGCTACACCTTC. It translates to CASSLVRGQDGYTF.

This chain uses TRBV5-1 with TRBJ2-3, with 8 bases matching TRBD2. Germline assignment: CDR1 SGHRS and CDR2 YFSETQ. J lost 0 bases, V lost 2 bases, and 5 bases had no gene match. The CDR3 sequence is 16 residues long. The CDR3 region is CASSLTLAGSTDTQYF. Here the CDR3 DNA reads TGCGCCAGCAGCTTAACCTTAGCGGGGAGCACAGATACGCAGTATTTT.

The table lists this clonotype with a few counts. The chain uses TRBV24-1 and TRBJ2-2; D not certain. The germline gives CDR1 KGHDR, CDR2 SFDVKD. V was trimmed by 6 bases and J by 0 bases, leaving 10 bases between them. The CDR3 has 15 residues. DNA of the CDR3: TGTGCCACCAGTTATACAAAGACGAACACCGGGGAGCTGTTTTTT. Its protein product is CATSYTKTNTGELFF.

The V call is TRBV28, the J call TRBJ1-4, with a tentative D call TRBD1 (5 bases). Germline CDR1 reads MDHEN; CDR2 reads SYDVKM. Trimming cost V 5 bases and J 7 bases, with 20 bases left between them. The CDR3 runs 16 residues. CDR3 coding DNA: TGTGCCAGCAGTCCACGTAGAGGGAGGGGCGCTGAAAAACTGTTTTTT. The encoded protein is CASSPRRGRGAEKLFF.

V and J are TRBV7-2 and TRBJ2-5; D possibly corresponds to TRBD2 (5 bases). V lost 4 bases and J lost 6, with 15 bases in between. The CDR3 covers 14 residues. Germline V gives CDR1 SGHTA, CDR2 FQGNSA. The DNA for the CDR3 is TGTGCCAGCAGCTCGACGACTCCGGGAAAGACCCAGTACTTC. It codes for CASSSTTPGKTQYF.

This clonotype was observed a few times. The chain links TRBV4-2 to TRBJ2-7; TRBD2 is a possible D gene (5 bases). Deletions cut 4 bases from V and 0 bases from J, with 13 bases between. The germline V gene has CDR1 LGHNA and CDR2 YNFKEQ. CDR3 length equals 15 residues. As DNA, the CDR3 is TGTGCCAGCAGCCGAGACGTAGGGAGCTCCTACGAGCAGTACTTC. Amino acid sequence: CASSRDVGSSYEQYF.

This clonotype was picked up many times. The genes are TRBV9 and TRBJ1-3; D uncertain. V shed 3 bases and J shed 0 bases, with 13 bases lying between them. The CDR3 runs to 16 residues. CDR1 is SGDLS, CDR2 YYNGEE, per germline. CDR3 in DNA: TGTGCCAGCAGCGGGACGGCCTCAGTCTCTGGAAACACCATATATTTT. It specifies CASSGTASVSGNTIYF.

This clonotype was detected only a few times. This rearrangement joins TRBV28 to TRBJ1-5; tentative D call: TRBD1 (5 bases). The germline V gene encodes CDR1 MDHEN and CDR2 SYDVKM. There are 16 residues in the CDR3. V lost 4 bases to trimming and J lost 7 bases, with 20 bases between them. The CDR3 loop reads CASSSLKTAITQPQHF. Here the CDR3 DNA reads TGTGCCAGCAGTTCACTTAAGACAGCTATTACCCAGCCCCAGCATTTT. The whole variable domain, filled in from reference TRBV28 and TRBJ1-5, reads DVKVTQSSRYLVKRTGEKVFLECVQDMDHENMFWYRQDPGLGLRLIYFSYDVKMKEKGDIPEGYSVSREKKERFSLILESASTNQTSMYLCASSSLKTAITQPQHFGDGTRLSIL.